Listed here are 17 T cell receptor beta chains from one sample, sequenced in a study of T cell clusters in autoimmune cytopenias. TRB was amplified from approximately 230 ng of peripheral blood genomic DNA per sample. Multiplex touch-down PCR amplified TRB using TRB-A and TRB-B pools in one tube. TCRdb reanalyzed the multiplex PCR reads, giving one entry per CDR3 protein sequence and no DNA. The sample table sets out 5,500 or so distinct CDR3 sequences. The sample also formed part of further work on T cell repertoires in aging, cancer and after chemotherapy.

Material for sequencing was peripheral blood. The receptors stem from a human donor in good health.

The CDR3 spells CASSLGGTGGTEAFF. The chain joins TRBV5-4 to TRBJ1-1; TCRdb's D gene call, TRBD1, goes unchecked for lack of DNA. CDR1 is SGHNT, CDR2 YYREEE, per germline (reference sequence). The CDR3 is 15 residues long.

The chain has TRBV27 and TRBJ2-2; TCRdb's D call of TRBD1 is untestable without DNA. This CDR3 region has 15 residues. The germline V gene has CDR1 MNHEY and CDR2 SMNVEV (reference sequence). This CDR3 reads CASSSTGQHTGELFF.

The V and J genes are TRBV12-3 or TRBV12-4 and TRBJ2-6; the D call from TCRdb, TRBD1, cannot be confirmed without DNA. The CDR3 runs to 16 residues. CDR3 residues: CASSIGQFSGANVLTF.

By frequency, this clonotype registers medium-sized (0.01 to 0.1%). V and J are TRBV7-4 and TRBJ1-2; the D call from TCRdb, TRBD1, cannot be confirmed without DNA. Germline assignment: CDR1 SGHVT and CDR2 SQSDAQ. The CDR3 extends over 18 amino acids. The CDR3: CASSLHFAPKTPWYGYTF.

This clonotype is called medium-sized based on its frequency. V and J are TRBV30 and TRBJ2-3; without DNA, the TCRdb call of TRBD2 cannot be checked. The germline gives CDR1 GTSNPN, CDR2 SVGIG (reference sequence). This CDR3 comprises 14 residues. CDR3 residues: CAWSGWRETDTQYF.

Measured by frequency, this clonotype is medium-sized. The chain is built from TRBV19 and TRBJ1-1; TCRdb's assignment of TRBD1 cannot be checked, as there is no DNA. Germline V CDR1 and CDR2: LNHDA, SQIVND (reference sequence). There are 14 residues in the CDR3. CDR3 amino acids: CASSSVRDGHVAFF.

According to its frequency, this clonotype is medium-sized. The rearrangement uses TRBV19 and TRBJ2-4; checking the TCRdb D call of TRBD1 is not possible without DNA. This CDR3 is built from 13 residues. Germline V lookup: CDR1 LNHDA, CDR2 SQIVND (reference sequence). CDR3 in amino acids: CASSGQTKNIQYF.

By frequency, this clonotype registers medium-sized. The chain is built from TRBV30 and TRBJ1-4; the TCRdb call, TRBD1, lacks DNA for checking. The CDR3 has 13 amino acids. The germline V gene has CDR1 GTSNPN and CDR2 SVGIG (reference sequence). This CDR3 is CAWSPRRGEKLFF.

J is TRBJ1-6 and V is TRBV7-2. The CDR3 loop spans 18 amino acids. The germline V gene has CDR1 SGHTA and CDR2 FQGNSA. CDR3 amino acids: CASSLAGRGRAYNSPLHF.

V usage is TRBV27 and J usage is TRBJ2-7; TCRdb picks TRBD1, but there is no DNA to check that call. CDR1 is MNHEY and CDR2 is SMNVEV in the germline V gene (reference sequence). CDR3 length: 16 amino acids. This CDR3 is CASSLSWTGARGEQYF.

This clonotype ranks as medium-sized (0.01 to 0.1%) in terms of frequency. This rearrangement joins TRBV30 to TRBJ2-5; absent DNA, TCRdb's TRBD1 call cannot be checked. Germline CDR1 is GTSNPN and CDR2 is SVGIG (reference sequence). This CDR3 has 14 amino acids. The CDR3 loop reads CAWTYTGVTETQYF.

Its frequency marks this clonotype as large. The chain uses TRBV12-3 or TRBV12-4 and TRBJ2-1; checking the TCRdb D call of TRBD1 is not possible without DNA. The CDR3 has 13 amino acids. The CDR3 sequence is CASSAGVHLQQFF.

This clonotype registers medium-sized by frequency. The CDR3 protein is CASNGLLNTGELFF. The J gene is TRBJ2-2, the V gene TRBV19. CDR1 is LNHDA and CDR2 is SQIVND in the germline V gene (reference sequence). The CDR3 is 14 amino acids. The complete variable domain, with remaining parts taken from reference TRBV19 and TRBJ2-2, reads DGGITQSPKYLFRKEGQNVTLSCEQNLNHDAMYWYRQDPGQGLRLIYYSQIVNDFQKGDIAEGYSVSREKKESFPLTVTSAQKNPTAFYLCASNGLLNTGELFFGEGSRLTVL.

By frequency, this clonotype is medium-sized (0.01 to 0.1%). J is TRBJ2-2 and V is TRBV19; TCRdb selects TRBD1, and the lack of DNA leaves this call unchecked. CDR1 is LNHDA, CDR2 SQIVND, per germline (reference sequence). The CDR3 covers 15 residues. The CDR3: CASSVPGQGFRELFF.

This clonotype registers medium-sized by frequency. The rearrangement uses TRBV6-1 and TRBJ2-2. CDR1 and CDR2 from the germline V gene are MNHNS and SASEGT. This CDR3 is built from 15 residues. The CDR3 loop is CASSPRLPNTGELFF.

The genes are TRBV7-2 and TRBJ1-5. The CDR3 consists of 13 residues. Germline loops: CDR1 SGHTA, CDR2 FQGNSA. CDR3 region: CASSPQDSQPQHF.

This chain uses TRBV19 with TRBJ2-4; TCRdb designates TRBD1, a call that cannot be tested without DNA. The CDR3 length is 21 residues. In germline, CDR1 is LNHDA, CDR2 SQIVND (reference sequence). CDR3 amino acids: CASSLFHTRAGVDLAKNIQYF.